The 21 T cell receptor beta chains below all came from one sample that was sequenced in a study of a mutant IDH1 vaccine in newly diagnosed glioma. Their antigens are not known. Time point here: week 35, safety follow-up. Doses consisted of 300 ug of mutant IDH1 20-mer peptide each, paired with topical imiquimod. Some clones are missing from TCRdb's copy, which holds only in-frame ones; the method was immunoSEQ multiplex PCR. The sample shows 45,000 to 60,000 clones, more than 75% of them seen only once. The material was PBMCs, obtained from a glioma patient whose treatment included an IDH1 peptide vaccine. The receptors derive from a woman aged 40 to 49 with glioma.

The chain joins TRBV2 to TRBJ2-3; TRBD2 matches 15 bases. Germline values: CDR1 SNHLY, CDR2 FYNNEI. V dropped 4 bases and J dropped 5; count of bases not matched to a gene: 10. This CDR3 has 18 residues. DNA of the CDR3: TGTGCCAGCAGTGGCAGGACTAGCGGGAGGGCCGGGGGAGATACGCAGTATTTT. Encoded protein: CASSGRTSGRAGGDTQYF.

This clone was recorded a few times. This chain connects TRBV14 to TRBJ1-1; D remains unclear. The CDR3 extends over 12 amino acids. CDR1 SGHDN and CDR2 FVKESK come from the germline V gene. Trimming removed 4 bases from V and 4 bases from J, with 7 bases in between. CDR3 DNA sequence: TGTGCCAGCAGCCGGTGGGGCACTGAAGCTTTCTTT. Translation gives CASSRWGTEAFF.

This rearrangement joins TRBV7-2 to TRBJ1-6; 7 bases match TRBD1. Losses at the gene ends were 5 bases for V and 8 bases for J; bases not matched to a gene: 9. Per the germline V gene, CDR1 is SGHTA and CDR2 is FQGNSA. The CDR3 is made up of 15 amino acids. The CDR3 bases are TGTGCCAGCAGCCCCCCGAACAGGGGTGATTCACCCCTCCACTTT. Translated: CASSPPNRGDSPLHF.

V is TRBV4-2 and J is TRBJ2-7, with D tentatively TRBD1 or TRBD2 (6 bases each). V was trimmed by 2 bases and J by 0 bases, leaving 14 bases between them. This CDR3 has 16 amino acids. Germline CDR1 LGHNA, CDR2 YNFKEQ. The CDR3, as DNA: TGTGCCAGCAGCCAACCCCAAGGGGGGAGCTCCTACGAGCAGTACTTC. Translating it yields CASSQPQGGSSYEQYF.

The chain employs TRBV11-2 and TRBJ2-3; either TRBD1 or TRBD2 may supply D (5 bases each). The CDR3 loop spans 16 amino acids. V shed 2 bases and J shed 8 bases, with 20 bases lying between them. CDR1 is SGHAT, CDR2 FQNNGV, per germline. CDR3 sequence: CASSLSLNPIGGTQYF. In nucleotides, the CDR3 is TGTGCCAGCAGCTTATCCCTAAATCCGATTGGGGGTACGCAGTATTTT.

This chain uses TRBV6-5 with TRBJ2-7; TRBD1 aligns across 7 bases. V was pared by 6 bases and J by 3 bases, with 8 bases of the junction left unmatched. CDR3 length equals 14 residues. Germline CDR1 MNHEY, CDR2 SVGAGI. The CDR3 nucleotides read TGTGCCAGCAGAACTCCGGGACAGAACTACGAGCAGTACTTC. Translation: CASRTPGQNYEQYF.

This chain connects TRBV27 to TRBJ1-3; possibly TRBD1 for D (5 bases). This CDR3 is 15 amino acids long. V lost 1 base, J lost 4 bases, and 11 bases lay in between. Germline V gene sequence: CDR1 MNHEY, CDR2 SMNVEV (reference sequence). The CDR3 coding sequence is TGTGCCAGCAGTTTATTTCAGGGACCGGGAAACACCATATATTTT. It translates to CASSLFQGPGNTIYF.

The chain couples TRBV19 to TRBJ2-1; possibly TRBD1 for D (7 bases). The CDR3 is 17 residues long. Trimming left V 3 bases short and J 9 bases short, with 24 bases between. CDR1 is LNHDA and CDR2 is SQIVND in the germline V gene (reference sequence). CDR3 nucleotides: TGTGCCAGTAGTATTTCCGGGAGCAGGGGGAAAGGCGGTGAGCAGTTCTTC. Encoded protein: CASSISGSRGKGGEQFF. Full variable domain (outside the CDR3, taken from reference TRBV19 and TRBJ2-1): DGGITQSPKYLFRKEGQNVTLSCEQNLNHDAMYWYRQDPGQGLRLIYYSQIVNDFQKGDIAEGYSVSREKKESFPLTVTSAQKNPTAFYLCASSISGSRGKGGEQFFGPGTRLTVL.

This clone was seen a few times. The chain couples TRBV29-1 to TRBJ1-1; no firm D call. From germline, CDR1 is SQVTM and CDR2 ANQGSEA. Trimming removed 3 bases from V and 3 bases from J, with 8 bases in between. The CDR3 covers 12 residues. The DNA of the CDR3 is TGCAGCGTTGATAGGGATCACACTGAAGCTTTCTTT. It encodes CSVDRDHTEAFF.

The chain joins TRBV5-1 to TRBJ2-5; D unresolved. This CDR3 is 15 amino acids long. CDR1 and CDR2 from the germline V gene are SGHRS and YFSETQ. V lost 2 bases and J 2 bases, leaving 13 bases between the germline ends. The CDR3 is CASSFGSIGQETQYF. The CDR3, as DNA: TGCGCCAGCAGCTTTGGGTCCATTGGTCAAGAGACCCAGTACTTC.

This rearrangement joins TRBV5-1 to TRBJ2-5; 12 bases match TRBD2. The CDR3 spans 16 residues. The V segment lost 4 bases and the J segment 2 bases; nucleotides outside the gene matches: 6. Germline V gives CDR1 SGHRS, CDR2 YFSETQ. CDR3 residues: CASSMWTSGEQETQYF. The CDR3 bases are TGCGCCAGCAGCATGTGGACTAGCGGGGAACAAGAGACCCAGTACTTC.

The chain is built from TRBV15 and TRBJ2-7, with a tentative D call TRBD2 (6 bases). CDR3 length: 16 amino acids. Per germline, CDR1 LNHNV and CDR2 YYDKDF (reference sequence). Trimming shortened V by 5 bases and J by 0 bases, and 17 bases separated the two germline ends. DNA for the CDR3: TGTGCCACCAGCGGTTTGGGAGGTCTGTTCTCCTACGAGCAGTACTTC. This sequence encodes CATSGLGGLFSYEQYF. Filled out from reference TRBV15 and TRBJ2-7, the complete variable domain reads DAMVIQNPRYQVTQFGKPVTLSCSQTLNHNVMYWYQQKSSQAPKLLFHYYDKDFNNEADTPDNFQSRRPNTSFCFLDIRSPGLGDTAMYLCATSGLGGLFSYEQYFGPGTRLTVT.

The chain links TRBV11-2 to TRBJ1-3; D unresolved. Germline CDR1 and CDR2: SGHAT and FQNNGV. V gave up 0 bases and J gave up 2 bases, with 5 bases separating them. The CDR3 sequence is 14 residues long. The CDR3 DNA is TGTGCCAGCAGCTTAGATCTCCCTGGAAACACCATATATTTT. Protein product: CASSLDLPGNTIYF.

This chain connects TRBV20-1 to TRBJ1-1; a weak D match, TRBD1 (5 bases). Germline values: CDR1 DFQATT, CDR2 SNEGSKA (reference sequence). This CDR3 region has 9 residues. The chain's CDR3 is CMQGSEAFF. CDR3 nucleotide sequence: TGCATGCAGGGTTCTGAAGCTTTCTTT.

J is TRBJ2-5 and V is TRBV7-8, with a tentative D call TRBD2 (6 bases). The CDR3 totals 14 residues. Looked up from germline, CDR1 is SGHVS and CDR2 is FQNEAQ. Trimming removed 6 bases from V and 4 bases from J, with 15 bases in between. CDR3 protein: CASRPTSLSETQYF. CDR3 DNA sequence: TGTGCCAGCAGACCGACTAGTCTCTCAGAGACCCAGTACTTC.

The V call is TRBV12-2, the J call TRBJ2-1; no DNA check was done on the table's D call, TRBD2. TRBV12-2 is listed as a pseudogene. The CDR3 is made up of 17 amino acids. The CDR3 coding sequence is TGTGCAAGTCGTTGGACTAGCGGGGGGCTGTTATACAATGAGCAGTTCTTC. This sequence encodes CASRWTSGGLLYNEQFF.

The CDR3 DNA reads TGTGCCAGCAGTCAAGCTCCATACTACACTGAAGCTTTCTTT. This sequence encodes CASSQAPYYTEAFF. The V call is TRBV6-5, the J call TRBJ1-1; D is undetermined. The V gene lost 5 bases and the J gene lost 3 bases, with 13 bases spanning the gap. Germline values: CDR1 MNHEY, CDR2 SVGAGI. The length of the CDR3 is 14 residues.

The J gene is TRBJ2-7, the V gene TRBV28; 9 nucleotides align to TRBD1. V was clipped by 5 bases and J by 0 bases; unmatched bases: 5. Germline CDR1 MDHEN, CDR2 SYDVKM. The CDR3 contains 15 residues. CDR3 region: CASSPGTGNSYEQYF. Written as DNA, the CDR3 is TGTGCCAGCAGTCCCGGGACAGGGAACTCCTACGAGCAGTACTTC.

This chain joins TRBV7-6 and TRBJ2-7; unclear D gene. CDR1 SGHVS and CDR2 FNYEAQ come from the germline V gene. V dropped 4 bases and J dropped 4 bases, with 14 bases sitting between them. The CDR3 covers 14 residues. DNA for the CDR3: TGTGCCAGCAGCTCCGTGGTCTGGAGTTACGAGCAGTACTTC. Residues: CASSSVVWSYEQYF.

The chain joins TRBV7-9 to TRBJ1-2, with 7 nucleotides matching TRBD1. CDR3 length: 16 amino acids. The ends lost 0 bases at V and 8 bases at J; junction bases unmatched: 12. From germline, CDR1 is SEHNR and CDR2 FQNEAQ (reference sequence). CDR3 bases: TGTGCCAGCAGCTTAGCAGGAGGGGGCGACGCTAAGGGCTACACCTTC. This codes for CASSLAGGGDAKGYTF.

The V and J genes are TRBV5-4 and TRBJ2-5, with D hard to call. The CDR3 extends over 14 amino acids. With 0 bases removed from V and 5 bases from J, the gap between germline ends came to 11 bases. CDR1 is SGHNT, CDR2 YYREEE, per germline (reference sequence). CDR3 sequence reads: CASSLEPLKETQYF. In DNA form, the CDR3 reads TGTGCCAGCAGCTTGGAGCCCCTCAAGGAGACCCAGTACTTC.